The T cell receptor beta chain described here comes from a study of T cell responses to AZD1222 COVID-19 vaccine. Germline lookup yields CDR1 MNHNS and CDR2 SASEGT. The CDR3 covers 15 residues. V was pared by 1 base and J by 2 bases, with 10 bases between. Worth noting for this clone: Antigen unknown.

The study, taken as a whole, reports: Donors were mostly white British, more females; clonal diversity possibly underestimated. Regions 160-218 and 743-854 held dominance among vaccine-associated CD4 TCRs, which spanned spike.

Some clones are missing from TCRdb's copy, which holds only in-frame ones; the method was immunoSEQ multiplex PCR. The sample lists approximately 90,000 clones; over 75% were seen once. The receptor was isolated from an adult in good health. The sample in question was peripheral blood, obtained on day 0 of AZD1222 vaccination. The chain is built from TRBV6-1 and TRBJ2-3, with no clear D. The DNA of the CDR3 is TGTGCCAGCAGTGAAGGTGGCTCCTACACAGATACGCAGTATTTT. Translated: CASSEGGSYTDTQYF.